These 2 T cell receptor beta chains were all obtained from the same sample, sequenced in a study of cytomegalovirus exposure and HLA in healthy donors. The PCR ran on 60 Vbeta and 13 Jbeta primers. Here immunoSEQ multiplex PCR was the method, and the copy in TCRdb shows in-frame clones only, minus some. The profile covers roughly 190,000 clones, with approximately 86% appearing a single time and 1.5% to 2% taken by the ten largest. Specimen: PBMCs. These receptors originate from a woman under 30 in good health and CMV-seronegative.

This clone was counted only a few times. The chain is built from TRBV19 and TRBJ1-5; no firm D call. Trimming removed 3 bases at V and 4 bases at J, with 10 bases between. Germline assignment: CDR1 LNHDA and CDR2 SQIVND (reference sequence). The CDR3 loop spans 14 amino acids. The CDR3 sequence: CASSIGGTNQPQHF. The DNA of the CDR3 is TGTGCCAGTAGTATTGGAGGAACAAATCAGCCCCAGCATTTT.

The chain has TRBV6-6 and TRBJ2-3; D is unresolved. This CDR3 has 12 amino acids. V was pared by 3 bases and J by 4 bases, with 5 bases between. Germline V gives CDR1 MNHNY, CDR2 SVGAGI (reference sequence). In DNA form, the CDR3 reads TGTGCCAGCAGTTATGAGGCAGATACGCAGTATTTT. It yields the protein CASSYEADTQYF.